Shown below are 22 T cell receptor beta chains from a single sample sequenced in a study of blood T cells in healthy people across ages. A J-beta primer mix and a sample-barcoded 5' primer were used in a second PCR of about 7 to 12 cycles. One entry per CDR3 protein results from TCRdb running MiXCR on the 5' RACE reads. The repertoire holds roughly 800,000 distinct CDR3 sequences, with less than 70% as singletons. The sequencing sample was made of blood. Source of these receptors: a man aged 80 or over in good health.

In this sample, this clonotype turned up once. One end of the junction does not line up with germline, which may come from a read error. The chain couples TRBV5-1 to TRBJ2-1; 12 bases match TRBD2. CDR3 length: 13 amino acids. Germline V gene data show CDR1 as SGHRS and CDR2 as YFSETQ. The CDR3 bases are TGCGCCAGCAGCTTGCGACTAGCGGGAGAAGAACTCTTC. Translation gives CASSLRLAGEELF.

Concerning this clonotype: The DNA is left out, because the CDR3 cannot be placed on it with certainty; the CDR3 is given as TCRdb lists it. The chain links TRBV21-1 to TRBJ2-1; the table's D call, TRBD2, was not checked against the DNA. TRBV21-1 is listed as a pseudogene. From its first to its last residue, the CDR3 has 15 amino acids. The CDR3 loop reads CASSKWGWGSGEQFF.

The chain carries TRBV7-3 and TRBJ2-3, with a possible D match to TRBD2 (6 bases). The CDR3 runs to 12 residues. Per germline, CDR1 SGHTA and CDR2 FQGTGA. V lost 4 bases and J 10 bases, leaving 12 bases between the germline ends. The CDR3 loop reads CASSSGLFAQYF. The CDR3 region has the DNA TGTGCCAGCAGCTCCGGACTATTTGCGCAGTATTTT. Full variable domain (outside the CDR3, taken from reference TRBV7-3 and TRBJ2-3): GAGVSQTPSNKVTEKGKYVELRCDPISGHTALYWYRQSLGQGPEFLIYFQGTGAADDSGLPNDRFFAVRPEGSVSTLKIQRTERGDSAVYLCASSSGLFAQYFGPGTRLTVL.

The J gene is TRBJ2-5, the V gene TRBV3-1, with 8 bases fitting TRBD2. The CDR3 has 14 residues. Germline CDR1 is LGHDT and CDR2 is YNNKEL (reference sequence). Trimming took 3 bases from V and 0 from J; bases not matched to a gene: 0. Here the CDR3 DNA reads TGTGCCAGCAGCCATAGCGGGAACCAAGAGACCCAGTACTTC. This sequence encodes CASSHSGNQETQYF.

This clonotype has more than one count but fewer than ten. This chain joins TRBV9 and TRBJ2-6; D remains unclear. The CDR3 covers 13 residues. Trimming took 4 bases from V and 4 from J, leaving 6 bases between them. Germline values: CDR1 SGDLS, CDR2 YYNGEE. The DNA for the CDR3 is TGTGCCAGCAGCCCCCAAGGGGCCAACGTCCTGACTTTC. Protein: CASSPQGANVLTF.

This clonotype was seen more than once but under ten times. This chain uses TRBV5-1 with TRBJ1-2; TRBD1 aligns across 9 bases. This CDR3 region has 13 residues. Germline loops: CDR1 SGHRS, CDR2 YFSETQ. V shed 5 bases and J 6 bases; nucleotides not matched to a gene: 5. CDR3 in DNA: TGCGCCAGCAGGAGCGGACAGGGGCATGGCTACACCTTC. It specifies CASRSGQGHGYTF.

CDR3 in DNA: TGTGCCAGCAGTTTATTCGGTTGGCGGGAGGGGAAGACCCAGTACTTC. Protein sequence: CASSLFGWREGKTQYF. The rearrangement uses TRBV12-3 or TRBV12-4 and TRBJ2-5, with 9 bases identical to TRBD2. The CDR3 totals 16 residues. Trimming removed 2 bases from V and 6 bases from J; junction bases left unmatched: 10.

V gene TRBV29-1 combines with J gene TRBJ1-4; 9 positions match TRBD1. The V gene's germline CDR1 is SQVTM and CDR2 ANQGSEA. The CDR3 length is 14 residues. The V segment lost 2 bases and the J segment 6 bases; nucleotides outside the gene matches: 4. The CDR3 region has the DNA TGCAGCGTTGAAACCGGGACAGGGTATGAAAAACTGTTTTTT. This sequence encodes CSVETGTGYEKLFF.

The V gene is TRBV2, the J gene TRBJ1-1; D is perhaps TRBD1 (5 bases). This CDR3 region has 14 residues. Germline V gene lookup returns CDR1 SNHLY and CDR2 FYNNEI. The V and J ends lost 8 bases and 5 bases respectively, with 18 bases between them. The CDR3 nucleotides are TGTGCCAGCGTCTCCATTCAGGGAGGAACTGAAGCTTTCTTT. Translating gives CASVSIQGGTEAFF.

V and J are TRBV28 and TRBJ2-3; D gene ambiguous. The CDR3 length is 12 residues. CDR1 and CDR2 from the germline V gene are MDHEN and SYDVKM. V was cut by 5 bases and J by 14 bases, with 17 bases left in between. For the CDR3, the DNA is TGTGCCAGCAGTACCGATATCCCCGGTCCGTATTTT. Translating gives CASSTDIPGPYF. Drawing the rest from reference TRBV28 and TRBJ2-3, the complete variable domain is DVKVTQSSRYLVKRTGEKVFLECVQDMDHENMFWYRQDPGLGLRLIYFSYDVKMKEKGDIPEGYSVSREKKERFSLILESASTNQTSMYLCASSTDIPGPYFGPGTRLTVL.

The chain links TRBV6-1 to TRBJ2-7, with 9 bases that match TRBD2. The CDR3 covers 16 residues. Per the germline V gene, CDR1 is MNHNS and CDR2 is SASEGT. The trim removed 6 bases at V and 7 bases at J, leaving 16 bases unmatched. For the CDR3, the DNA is TGTGCCAGCAGCCTCCTGTTTAGCGGGAGTTACAATGAGCAGTACTTC. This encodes CASSLLFSGSYNEQYF.

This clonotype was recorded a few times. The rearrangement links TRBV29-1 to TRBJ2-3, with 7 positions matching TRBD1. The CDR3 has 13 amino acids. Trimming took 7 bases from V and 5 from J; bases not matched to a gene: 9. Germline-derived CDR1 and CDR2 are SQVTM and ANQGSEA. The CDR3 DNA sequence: TGCAGCGGAGGTGGGAACAGGGGAGATACGCAGTATTTT. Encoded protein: CSGGGNRGDTQYF.

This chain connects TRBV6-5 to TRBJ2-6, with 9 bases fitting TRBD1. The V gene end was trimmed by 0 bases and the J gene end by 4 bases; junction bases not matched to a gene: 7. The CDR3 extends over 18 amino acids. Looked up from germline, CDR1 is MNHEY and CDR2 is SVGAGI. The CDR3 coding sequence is TGTGCCAGCAGTTACTCGAGTGGACAGGGGTCCGGGGCCAACGTCCTGACTTTC. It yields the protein CASSYSSGQGSGANVLTF.

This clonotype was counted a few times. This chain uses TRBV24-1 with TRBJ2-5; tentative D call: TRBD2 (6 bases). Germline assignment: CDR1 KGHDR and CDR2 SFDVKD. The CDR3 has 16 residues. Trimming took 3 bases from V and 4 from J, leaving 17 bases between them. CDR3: CATSDLGSGEVETQYF. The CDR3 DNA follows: TGTGCCACCAGTGATCTAGGGTCGGGGGAGGTAGAGACCCAGTACTTC.

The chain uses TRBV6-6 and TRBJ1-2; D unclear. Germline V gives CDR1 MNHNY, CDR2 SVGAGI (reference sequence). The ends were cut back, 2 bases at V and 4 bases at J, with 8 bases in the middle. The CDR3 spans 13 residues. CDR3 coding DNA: TGTGCCAGCAGTTACCGGGTCGCCTATGGCTACACCTTC. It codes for CASSYRVAYGYTF.

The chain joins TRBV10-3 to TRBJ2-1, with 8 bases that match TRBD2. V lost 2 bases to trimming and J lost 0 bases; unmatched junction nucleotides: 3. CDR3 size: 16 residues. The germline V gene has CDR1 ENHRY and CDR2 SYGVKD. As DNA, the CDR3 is TGTGCCATCAGTGAGAGCGGGAGAACCTCCTACAATGAGCAGTTCTTC. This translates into CAISESGRTSYNEQFF.

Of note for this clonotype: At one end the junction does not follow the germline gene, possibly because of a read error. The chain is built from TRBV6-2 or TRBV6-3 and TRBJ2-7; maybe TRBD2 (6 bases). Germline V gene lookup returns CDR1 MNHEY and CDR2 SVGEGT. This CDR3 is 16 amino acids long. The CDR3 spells CANSYGLAGNGYEQYF. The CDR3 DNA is TGTGCCAACAGTTACGGGCTGGCGGGAAACGGCTACGAGCAGTACTTC.

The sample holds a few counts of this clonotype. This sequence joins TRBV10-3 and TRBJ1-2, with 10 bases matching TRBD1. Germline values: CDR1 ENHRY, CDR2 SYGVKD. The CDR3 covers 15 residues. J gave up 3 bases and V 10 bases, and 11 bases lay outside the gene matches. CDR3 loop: CATSLDRGLDYGYTF. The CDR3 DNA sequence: TGTGCCACGAGCCTAGACAGGGGGCTAGACTATGGCTACACCTTC.

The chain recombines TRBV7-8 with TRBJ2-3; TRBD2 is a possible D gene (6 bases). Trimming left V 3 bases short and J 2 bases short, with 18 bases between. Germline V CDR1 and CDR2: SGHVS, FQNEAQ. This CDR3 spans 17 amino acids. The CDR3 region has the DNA TGTGCCAGCAGCTTTTCGTGGGGCGGGACGACCACAGATACGCAGTATTTT. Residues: CASSFSWGGTTTDTQYF.

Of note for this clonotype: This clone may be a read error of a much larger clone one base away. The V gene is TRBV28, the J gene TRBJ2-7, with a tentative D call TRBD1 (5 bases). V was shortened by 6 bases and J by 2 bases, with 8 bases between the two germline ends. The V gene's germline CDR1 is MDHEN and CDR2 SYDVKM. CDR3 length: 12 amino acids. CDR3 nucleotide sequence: TGTGCCAGCAGCTCGGACACCTACGAGCAGTACTTC. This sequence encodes CASSSDTYEQYF. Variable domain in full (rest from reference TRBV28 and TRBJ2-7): DVKVTQSSRYLVKRTGEKVFLECVQDMDHENMFWYRQDPGLGLRLIYFSYDVKMKEKGDIPEGYSVSREKKERFSLILESASTNQTSMYLCASSSDTYEQYFGPGTRLTVT.

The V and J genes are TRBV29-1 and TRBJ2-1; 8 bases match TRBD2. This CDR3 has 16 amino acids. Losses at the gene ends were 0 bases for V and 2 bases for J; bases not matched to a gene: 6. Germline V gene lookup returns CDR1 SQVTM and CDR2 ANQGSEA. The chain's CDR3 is CSVEDGSGGTYNEQFF. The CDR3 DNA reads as TGCAGCGTTGAAGATGGCAGCGGGGGAACCTACAATGAGCAGTTCTTC.

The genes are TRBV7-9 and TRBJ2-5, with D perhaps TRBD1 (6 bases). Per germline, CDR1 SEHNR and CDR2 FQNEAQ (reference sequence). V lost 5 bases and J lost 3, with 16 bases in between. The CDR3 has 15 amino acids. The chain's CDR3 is CASSPGQSAEETQYF. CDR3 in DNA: TGTGCCAGCAGCCCCGGACAGTCCGCCGAAGAGACCCAGTACTTC. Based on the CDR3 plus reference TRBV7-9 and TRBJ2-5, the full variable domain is DTGVSQNPRHKITKRGQNVTFRCDPISEHNRLYWYRQTLGQGPEFLTYFQNEAQLEKSRLLSDRFSAERPKGSFSTLEIQRTEQGDSAMYLCASSPGQSAEETQYFGPGTRLLVL.